The rows below give T cell receptor beta chains drawn from one sample of a study of T cell repertoires in cytomegalovirus infection. MiXCR, run by TCRdb on the reads, gives a single entry per CDR3 protein. The data contain fewer than 350,000 distinct CDR3 sequences, almost 30% of them singletons. These TCRs are of unknown antigen specificity. This material consisted of cultured PBMCs, taken from culture after CMV antigen stimulation. These receptors were collected from a human donor in good health (CMV status not recorded). Some clones in this sample may be carry-over from other donors' samples. CDR3s include the opening cysteine and the closing phenylalanine or tryptophan. Fields, in order: CDR3 length, V gene, D gene, J gene, clone size, CDR3 protein, CDR3 DNA. The D gene is left open where the match is weak. Not all rows give a size; the values are once, few, many and, for expanded clones, a class.

cdr3_length: 17; v_call: TRBV24-1; d_call: TRBD2; j_call: TRBJ2-2; clone_size: .; cdr3_aa: CATSDDLWREGSGELFF; cdr3_nt: TGTGCCACCAGTGATGATTTGTGGCGGGAGGGCTCCGGGGAGCTGTTTTTT
cdr3_length: 15; v_call: TRBV10-3; d_call: TRBD2; j_call: TRBJ2-1; clone_size: .; cdr3_aa: CAIRGLAGVRDEQFF; cdr3_nt: TGTGCCATCAGGGGACTAGCGGGTGTTCGGGATGAGCAGTTCTTC
cdr3_length: 15; v_call: TRBV20-1; d_call: TRBD1; j_call: TRBJ1-1; clone_size: .; cdr3_aa: CSARPRDSLNTEAFF; cdr3_nt: TGCAGTGCTAGGCCTCGGGACAGCCTGAACACTGAAGCTTTCTTT
cdr3_length: 15; v_call: TRBV9; d_call: TRBD2; j_call: TRBJ2-7; clone_size: .; cdr3_aa: CASSSTASGNYEQYF; cdr3_nt: TGTGCCAGCAGCTCCACGGCTAGCGGGAATTACGAGCAGTACTTC
cdr3_length: 15; v_call: TRBV20-1; d_call: TRBD2; j_call: TRBJ2-3; clone_size: .; cdr3_aa: CSATRTSGRADTQYF; cdr3_nt: TGCAGTGCTACTAGGACTAGCGGGAGGGCAGATACGCAGTATTTT
cdr3_length: 15; v_call: TRBV7-8; d_call: .; j_call: TRBJ2-7; clone_size: few; cdr3_aa: CASSRGQSSSYEQYF; cdr3_nt: TGTGCCAGCAGCCGCGGACAGTCGAGCTCCTACGAGCAGTACTTC
cdr3_length: 16; v_call: TRBV11-2; d_call: .; j_call: TRBJ1-1; clone_size: .; cdr3_aa: CASSWGTAAAPTEAFF; cdr3_nt: TGTGCCAGCAGCTGGGGGACGGCCGCAGCTCCCACTGAAGCTTTCTTT
cdr3_length: 13; v_call: TRBV7-9; d_call: .; j_call: TRBJ1-1; clone_size: .; cdr3_aa: CASSPRVGTEAFF; cdr3_nt: TGTGCCAGCAGTCCACGGGTGGGCACTGAAGCTTTCTTT
cdr3_length: 14; v_call: TRBV5-6; d_call: .; j_call: TRBJ2-5; clone_size: .; cdr3_aa: CASSLDGGLETQYF; cdr3_nt: TGTGCCAGCAGCTTGGATGGGGGCCTCGAGACCCAGTACTTC
cdr3_length: 11; v_call: TRBV24-1; d_call: .; j_call: TRBJ2-3; clone_size: once; cdr3_aa: CATSWTDTQYF; cdr3_nt: TGTGCCACCAGTTGGACAGATACGCAGTATTTT
cdr3_length: 14; v_call: TRBV6-1; d_call: TRBD1; j_call: TRBJ2-2; clone_size: .; cdr3_aa: CASRTRTGSGELFF; cdr3_nt: TGTGCCAGCAGGACAAGGACAGGGAGCGGGGAGCTGTTTTTT
cdr3_length: 13; v_call: TRBV19; d_call: .; j_call: TRBJ2-7; clone_size: .; cdr3_aa: CASSIGQYYEQYF; cdr3_nt: TGTGCCAGTAGTATCGGACAATACTACGAGCAGTACTTC
cdr3_length: 17; v_call: TRBV7-8; d_call: .; j_call: TRBJ2-5; clone_size: many; cdr3_aa: CASSLKGFVVGLETQYF; cdr3_nt: TGTGCCAGCAGCTTAAAAGGGTTTGTAGTCGGCTTAGAGACCCAGTACTTC
cdr3_length: 13; v_call: TRBV27; d_call: .; j_call: TRBJ1-1; clone_size: few; cdr3_aa: CASSFRDNTEAFF; cdr3_nt: TGTGCCAGCAGTTTCAGGGACAACACTGAAGCTTTCTTT
cdr3_length: 14; v_call: TRBV19; d_call: .; j_call: TRBJ1-1; clone_size: .; cdr3_aa: CASSIDWPFFQAFF; cdr3_nt: TGTGCCAGTAGTATAGATTGGCCCTTCTTTCAAGCTTTCTTT
cdr3_length: 16; v_call: TRBV4-1; d_call: .; j_call: TRBJ1-1; clone_size: .; cdr3_aa: CASSQEWGSMNTEAFF; cdr3_nt: TGCGCCAGCAGCCAAGAATGGGGGTCAATGAACACTGAAGCTTTCTTT
cdr3_length: 16; v_call: TRBV7-9; d_call: .; j_call: TRBJ1-5; clone_size: .; cdr3_aa: CASSLGGGATNQPQHF; cdr3_nt: TGTGCCAGCAGCTTAGGCGGTGGGGCTACCAATCAGCCCCAGCATTTT
cdr3_length: 15; v_call: TRBV4-1; d_call: .; j_call: TRBJ1-5; clone_size: few; cdr3_aa: CASSPIAETNQPQHF; cdr3_nt: TGCGCCAGCAGCCCCATAGCCGAGACCAATCAGCCCCAGCATTTT
cdr3_length: 14; v_call: TRBV7-2; d_call: TRBD1; j_call: TRBJ2-1; clone_size: few; cdr3_aa: CASSPRTGYNEQFF; cdr3_nt: TGTGCCAGCAGCCCCAGGACAGGTTACAATGAGCAGTTCTTC
cdr3_length: 16; v_call: TRBV4-2; d_call: .; j_call: TRBJ2-3; clone_size: few; cdr3_aa: CASSQRTGFSTDTQYF; cdr3_nt: TGTGCCAGCAGCCAGAGGACTGGCTTTAGCACAGATACGCAGTATTTT
cdr3_length: 12; v_call: TRBV12-3/TRBV12-4; d_call: .; j_call: TRBJ2-7; clone_size: few; cdr3_aa: CASSPGTYEQYF; cdr3_nt: TGTGCCAGCAGCCCGGGGACGTACGAGCAGTACTTC
cdr3_length: 15; v_call: TRBV12-3/TRBV12-4; d_call: .; j_call: TRBJ1-6; clone_size: few; cdr3_aa: CASSLLGGTNSPLHF; cdr3_nt: TGTGCCAGCAGTTTACTCGGGGGGACGAATTCACCCCTCCACTTT
cdr3_length: 19; v_call: TRBV6-1; d_call: .; j_call: TRBJ2-1; clone_size: .; cdr3_aa: CASSEGYPLLGWGYNEQFF; cdr3_nt: TGTGCCAGCAGCGAAGGTTACCCACTACTAGGGTGGGGCTACAATGAGCAGTTCTTC
cdr3_length: 21; v_call: TRBV27; d_call: TRBD2; j_call: TRBJ2-3; clone_size: .; cdr3_aa: CASSPIPGTSGGSLILDTQYF; cdr3_nt: TGTGCCAGCAGTCCCATACCCGGGACTAGCGGGGGGAGTCTAATTCTAGATACGCAGTATTTT
cdr3_length: 14; v_call: TRBV20-1; d_call: .; j_call: TRBJ2-3; clone_size: many; cdr3_aa: CSARWTTSTDTQYF; cdr3_nt: TGCAGTGCTCGATGGACTACTAGCACAGATACGCAGTATTTT
cdr3_length: 11; v_call: TRBV10-3; d_call: .; j_call: TRBJ2-1; clone_size: few; cdr3_aa: CAISDLKQEFF; cdr3_nt: TGTGCCATCAGTGATTTGAAACAGGAGTTCTTC
cdr3_length: 12; v_call: TRBV2; d_call: .; j_call: TRBJ1-1; clone_size: .; cdr3_aa: CASSNGEAGAFF; cdr3_nt: TGTGCCAGCTCTAATGGGGAGGCGGGAGCTTTCTTT
cdr3_length: 12; v_call: TRBV30; d_call: .; j_call: TRBJ2-3; clone_size: few; cdr3_aa: CAWRQSTDTQYF; cdr3_nt: TGTGCCTGGAGGCAGAGCACAGATACGCAGTATTTT
cdr3_length: 14; v_call: TRBV27; d_call: .; j_call: TRBJ1-2; clone_size: .; cdr3_aa: CASSLVSVGYGYTF; cdr3_nt: TGTGCCAGCAGTTTAGTATCGGTGGGCTATGGCTACACCTTC
cdr3_length: 14; v_call: TRBV3-1; d_call: .; j_call: TRBJ2-5; clone_size: .; cdr3_aa: CASSQDVVGETQYF; cdr3_nt: TGTGCCAGCAGCCAAGATGTGGTCGGAGAGACCCAGTACTTC
cdr3_length: 14; v_call: TRBV6-1; d_call: TRBD1; j_call: TRBJ1-1; clone_size: .; cdr3_aa: CASRHRGANTEAFF; cdr3_nt: TGTGCCAGCAGGCACAGGGGGGCGAACACTGAAGCTTTCTTT
cdr3_length: 15; v_call: TRBV12-3/TRBV12-4; d_call: .; j_call: TRBJ1-5; clone_size: few; cdr3_aa: CASSRPQGDNQPQHF; cdr3_nt: TGTGCCAGCAGTCGCCCCCAGGGCGATAATCAGCCCCAGCATTTT
cdr3_length: 15; v_call: TRBV20-1; d_call: TRBD1; j_call: TRBJ2-3; clone_size: .; cdr3_aa: CSAPHRGEATDTQYF; cdr3_nt: TGCAGTGCCCCTCACAGGGGAGAGGCCACAGATACGCAGTATTTT
cdr3_length: 15; v_call: TRBV12-3/TRBV12-4; d_call: TRBD1; j_call: TRBJ1-5; clone_size: .; cdr3_aa: CASSLTDRGYQPQHF; cdr3_nt: TGTGCCAGCAGTTTAACCGACAGGGGCTATCAGCCCCAGCATTTT
cdr3_length: 16; v_call: TRBV6-6; d_call: TRBD1; j_call: TRBJ1-2; clone_size: few; cdr3_aa: CASSRSRDRWGYGYTF; cdr3_nt: TGTGCCAGCAGTCGGTCCCGGGACAGGTGGGGTTATGGCTACACCTTC
cdr3_length: 13; v_call: TRBV11-2; d_call: TRBD1; j_call: TRBJ1-1; clone_size: .; cdr3_aa: CASSFDRGSEAFF; cdr3_nt: TGTGCCAGCAGCTTTGACAGGGGGTCTGAAGCTTTCTTT
cdr3_length: 14; v_call: TRBV10-3; d_call: .; j_call: TRBJ2-5; clone_size: many; cdr3_aa: CAIRDSLAQETQYF; cdr3_nt: TGTGCCATCAGAGACAGCCTAGCGCAAGAGACCCAGTACTTC
cdr3_length: 15; v_call: TRBV7-2; d_call: TRBD2; j_call: TRBJ2-3; clone_size: few; cdr3_aa: CASSALAGVQDTQYF; cdr3_nt: TGTGCCAGCAGCGCACTAGCGGGAGTACAAGATACGCAGTATTTT
cdr3_length: 13; v_call: TRBV6-1; d_call: TRBD1; j_call: TRBJ1-6; clone_size: .; cdr3_aa: CASRPGGGPPLHF; cdr3_nt: TGTGCCAGCAGACCAGGGGGTGGGCCCCCCCTCCACTTT
cdr3_length: 15; v_call: TRBV27; d_call: TRBD2; j_call: TRBJ2-7; clone_size: few; cdr3_aa: CASSQLAGGSYEQYF; cdr3_nt: TGTGCCAGCAGCCAACTAGCGGGAGGCTCCTACGAGCAGTACTTC
cdr3_length: 12; v_call: TRBV5-5; d_call: .; j_call: TRBJ1-1; clone_size: few; cdr3_aa: CASSLDRFSSFF; cdr3_nt: TGTGCCAGCAGCTTGGACAGATTTTCGTCTTTCTTT
cdr3_length: 14; v_call: TRBV20-1; d_call: .; j_call: TRBJ1-6; clone_size: few; cdr3_aa: CSAREGRGNSPLHF; cdr3_nt: TGCAGTGCCCGAGAGGGCAGGGGTAATTCACCCCTCCACTTT
cdr3_length: 15; v_call: TRBV4-1; d_call: TRBD1; j_call: TRBJ2-7; clone_size: few; cdr3_aa: CASSYQTGPSYEQYF; cdr3_nt: TGCGCCAGCAGCTATCAGACAGGGCCATCCTACGAGCAGTACTTC